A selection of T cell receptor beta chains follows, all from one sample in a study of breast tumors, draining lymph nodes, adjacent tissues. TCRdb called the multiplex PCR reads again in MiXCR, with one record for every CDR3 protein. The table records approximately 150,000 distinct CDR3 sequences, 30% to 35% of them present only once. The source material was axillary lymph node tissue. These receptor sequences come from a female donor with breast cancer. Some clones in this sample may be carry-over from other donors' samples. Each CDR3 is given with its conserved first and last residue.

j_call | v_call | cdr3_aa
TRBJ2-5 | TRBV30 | CAWSVPGWEAQYF
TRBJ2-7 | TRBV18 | CASSPPPMATYYEQYF
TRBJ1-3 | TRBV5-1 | CASSLDPTGGGNTIYF
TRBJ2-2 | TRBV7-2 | CASSLEKARGLTGELFF
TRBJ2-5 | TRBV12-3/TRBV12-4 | CASSPPEGETQYF
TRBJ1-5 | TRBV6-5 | CASSYRAGNQPQHF
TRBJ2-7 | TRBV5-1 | CASSVRTGSEQCF
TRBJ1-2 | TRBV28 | CASLGQIYGYTF
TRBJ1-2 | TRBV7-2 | CASSGTGSYGYTF
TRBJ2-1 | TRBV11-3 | CASSLERGNEQFF
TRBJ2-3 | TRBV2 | CASRSDGHTDTQYF
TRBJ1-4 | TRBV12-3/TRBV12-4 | CASSLARATNEKLFF
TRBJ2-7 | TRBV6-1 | CAISHSFGEQYF
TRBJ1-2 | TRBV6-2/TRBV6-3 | CASSYSLQGGGYTF
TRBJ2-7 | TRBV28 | CASAGDPSYEQYF
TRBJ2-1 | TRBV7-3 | CASSVTGGSYNEQFF
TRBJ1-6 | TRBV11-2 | CASSPQPGQNSPLHF
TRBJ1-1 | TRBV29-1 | CSVRDTARLGAFF
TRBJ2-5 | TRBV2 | CASSEGRRGVETQYF
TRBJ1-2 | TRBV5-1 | CASQNRDYGYTF
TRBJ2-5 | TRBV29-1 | CSVFAKSGTQYF
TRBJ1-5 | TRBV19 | CASRDPGQVGNQPQHF
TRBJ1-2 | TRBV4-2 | CASSQGSGTGYGYTF
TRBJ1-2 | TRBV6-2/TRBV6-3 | CASSHPHEYGYTF
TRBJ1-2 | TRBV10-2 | CASSESTTGPHGGYTF
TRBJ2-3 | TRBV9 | CASSVLGAGVGDTQYF
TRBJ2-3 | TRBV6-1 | CASSERGPGDTQYF
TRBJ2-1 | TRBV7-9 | CASSLEGFGEQFF
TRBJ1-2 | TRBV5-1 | CASSPGTGGYCGYTF
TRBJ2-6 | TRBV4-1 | CASSQAGTGAGANVLTF
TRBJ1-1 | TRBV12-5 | CASGSGDSMNTEAFF
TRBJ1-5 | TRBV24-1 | CATSFLAGSADTQYSNQPQHF
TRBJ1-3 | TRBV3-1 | CASKEVSGNTIYF
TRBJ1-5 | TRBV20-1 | CSARGQGGGQPQHF
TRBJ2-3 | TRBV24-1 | CATSDHVGDEADTQYF
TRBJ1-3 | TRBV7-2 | CASRTIRSGDTIYF
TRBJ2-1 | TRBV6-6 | CASRLAGASYNEQFF
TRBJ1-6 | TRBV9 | CASSVGDRENSPLHF
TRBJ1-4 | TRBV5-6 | CASSLQGAGRNEKLFF
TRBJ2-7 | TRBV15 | CATSRDAVSYEQYF
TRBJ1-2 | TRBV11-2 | CASSVWGQASYGYTF
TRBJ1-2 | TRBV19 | CASSINREDDYGYTF
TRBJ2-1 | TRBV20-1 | CSARDRRGDYNEQFF
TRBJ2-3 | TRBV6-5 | CASSSDQLGDTQYF